These 12 T cell receptor beta chains originate from one sample sequenced in a study of blood T cell repertoires in COVID-19. Sequenced by immunoSEQ multiplex PCR; TCRdb stores in-frame clones only, minus some. The repertoire holds 200,000 to 250,000 clones, around 87% seen once, with 10% to 13% in the top ten. The sample comprised peripheral blood. These receptors all come from a woman in her fifties or sixties with COVID-19, enrolled during active disease.

The V gene is TRBV5-1, the J gene TRBJ2-7; TRBD1 might be the D (6 bases). The CDR3 spans 17 residues. Germline V gene sequence: CDR1 SGHRS, CDR2 YFSETQ. V was cut by 0 bases and J by 2 bases, with 18 bases left in between. The DNA for the CDR3 is TGCGCCAGCAGCTTGGCCCCCCAGGGGCTCGGGACCTACGAGCAGTACGTC. Protein sequence: CASSLAPQGLGTYEQYV.

This chain connects TRBV19 to TRBJ2-2, with D possibly TRBD2 on 6 matching bases. Germline CDR1 LNHDA, CDR2 SQIVND (reference sequence). The CDR3 is 15 residues long. With 2 bases removed from V and 5 bases from J, the gap between germline ends came to 12 bases. The CDR3 sequence: CASSISGGVTGELFF. The CDR3 DNA follows: TGTGCCAGTAGTATATCCGGCGGGGTGACCGGGGAGCTGTTTTTT.

The chain recombines TRBV7-2 with TRBJ1-1; possible D gene TRBD1, 6 bases. Germline CDR1 reads SGHTA; CDR2 reads FQGNSA. V was cut by 9 bases and J by 1 base, with 12 bases left in between. This CDR3 has 13 amino acids. CDR3 sequence reads: CASIRGGNTEAFF. CDR3 bases: TGTGCCAGTATCAGAGGGGGGAACACTGAAGCTTTCTTT.

V and J are TRBV15 and TRBJ2-1, with 11 bases fitting TRBD1. Germline V gene sequence: CDR1 LNHNV, CDR2 YYDKDF (reference sequence). V lost 4 bases, J lost 2 bases, and 4 bases stayed unmatched. CDR3 length: 16 amino acids. The CDR3 sequence is CATSTRTGGAYNEQFF. The CDR3 DNA is TGTGCCACCAGCACCCGGACAGGGGGCGCCTACAATGAGCAGTTCTTC.

The gene calls are TRBV23-1 and TRBJ1-1; 7 positions agree with TRBD1. TRBV23-1 is reported as an ORF; its role is uncertain. The CDR3 sequence is 14 residues long. V trimming: 6 bases; J trimming: 10 bases; junction bases outside the gene matches: 14. The CDR3 bases are TGCGCCAGCAGCCAGCAGGGGGAAGGTAAAAGAGCTTTCTTT. Protein: CASSQQGEGKRAFF.

The V and J genes are TRBV3-1 (or the pseudogene TRBV3-2) and TRBJ2-2; perhaps TRBD1 as D (6 bases). Germline V gives CDR1 LGHDT, CDR2 YNNKEL (reference sequence). The CDR3 extends over 15 amino acids. Trimming took off 8 bases at V and 4 bases at J, with 17 bases between the two ends. CDR3 in DNA: TGTGCCAGCCGTAACAGGGTCCTGGCCACCGGGGAGCTGTTTTTT. Translated, it gives CASRNRVLATGELFF.

The chain joins TRBV14 to TRBJ1-1; unclear D gene. The V and J ends lost 1 base and 8 bases respectively, with 5 bases between them. The CDR3 is 11 amino acids. The V gene's germline CDR1 is SGHDN and CDR2 FVKESK. CDR3 nucleotide sequence: TGTGCCAGCAGCCAAGGTGGCGAAGCTTTCTTT. It translates to CASSQGGEAFF.

The count of this clone is one. The V and J genes are TRBV7-6 and TRBJ2-3; TRBD1 aligns across 7 bases. This CDR3 is built from 15 residues. The germline V gene encodes CDR1 SGHVS and CDR2 FNYEAQ. Trimming took 1 base from V and 2 from J; bases not matched to a gene: 3. CDR3 DNA sequence: TGTGCCAGCAGCTTAGGACAGGGCGTCACAGATACGCAGTATTTT. Encoded protein: CASSLGQGVTDTQYF.

V usage is TRBV24-1 and J usage is TRBJ2-1; 14 positions agree with TRBD2. Germline-derived CDR1 and CDR2 are KGHDR and SFDVKD. The trim removed 4 bases at V and 8 bases at J, leaving 6 bases unmatched. The CDR3 loop spans 16 amino acids. The CDR3 DNA reads as TGTGCCACCAGTGACCTCCAGACTAGCGGGGGGGATGAGCAGTTCTTC. It yields the protein CATSDLQTSGGDEQFF.

The chain employs TRBV24-1 and TRBJ2-1, with TRBD2 identical over 7 bases. The length of the CDR3 is 16 residues. The J segment lost 0 bases and the V segment lost 4 bases, leaving 5 bases of the junction unmatched. The germline V gene encodes CDR1 KGHDR and CDR2 SFDVKD. CDR3 protein: CATSEGGSSSYNEQFF. CDR3 nucleotides: TGTGCCACCAGTGAGGGGGGGTCTAGCTCCTACAATGAGCAGTTCTTC.

This chain links TRBV14 with TRBJ1-1; TRBD1 matches 7 bases. The germline gives CDR1 SGHDN, CDR2 FVKESK. The ends lost 3 bases at V and 8 bases at J; junction bases unmatched: 6. The CDR3 extends over 13 amino acids. CDR3 sequence: CASSHFRGTEAFF. CDR3 nucleotides: TGTGCCAGCAGCCACTTCAGGGGGACGGAAGCTTTCTTT.

The chain employs TRBV27 and TRBJ2-1, with D tentatively TRBD1 (5 bases). V shed 6 bases and J shed 10 bases, with 25 bases lying between them. The CDR3 has 16 residues. The germline CDR1 and CDR2 sequences are MNHEY and SMNVEV (reference sequence). Here the CDR3 DNA reads TGTGCCAGCAGCCGGACCCGACAATCAGGGCACAGGGAGCAGTTCTTC. The encoded protein is CASSRTRQSGHREQFF.